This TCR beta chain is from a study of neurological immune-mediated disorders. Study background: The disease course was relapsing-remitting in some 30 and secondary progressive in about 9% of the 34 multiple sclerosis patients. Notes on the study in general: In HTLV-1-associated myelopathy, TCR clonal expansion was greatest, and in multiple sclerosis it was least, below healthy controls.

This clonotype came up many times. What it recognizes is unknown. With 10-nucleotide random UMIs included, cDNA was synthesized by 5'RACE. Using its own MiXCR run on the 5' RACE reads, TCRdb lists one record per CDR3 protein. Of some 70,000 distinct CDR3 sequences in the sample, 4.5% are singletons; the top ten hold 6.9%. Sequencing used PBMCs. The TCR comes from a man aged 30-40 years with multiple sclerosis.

CDR3 region: CASSLPWNCATYEQYV. For the CDR3, the DNA is TGTGCCAGCAGCCTCCCCTGGAACTGCGCGACCTACGAGCAGTACGTC. The rearrangement uses TRBV3-1 and TRBJ2-7; D is undetermined. The CDR3 contains 16 residues. V was pared by 4 bases and J by 2 bases, with 18 bases between. Germline CDR1 LGHDT, CDR2 YNNKEL (reference sequence).